These 21 T cell receptor beta chains originate from one sample sequenced in a study of blood T cell repertoires in COVID-19. The table came from immunoSEQ multiplex PCR; TCRdb's copy has only in-frame clones and leaves some out. The data contain about 120,000 clones, 75% to 90% of them singletons. Sequencing input: peripheral blood. The receptor source for this set is a woman between 55 and 75 years old with COVID-19, enrolled during active disease.

This clone was seen only a few times. J is TRBJ1-3 and V is TRBV9, with D possibly being TRBD1 (5 bases). CDR1 SGDLS and CDR2 YYNGEE come from the germline V gene. Deletions cut 4 bases from V and 3 bases from J, with 11 bases between. This CDR3 contains 14 residues. CDR3 nucleotide sequence: TGTGCCAGCAGCTTCCGACAGTTTGGAAACACCATATATTTT. Amino acids: CASSFRQFGNTIYF.

The rearrangement joins TRBV15 to TRBJ2-7; D unclear. Germline V gene sequence: CDR1 LNHNV, CDR2 YYDKDF (reference sequence). This CDR3 has 15 residues. Trimming cost V 2 bases and J 5 bases, with 16 bases left between them. The CDR3 DNA reads TGTGCCACCAGCAGATACCAGATGCCCCTCAACGAGCAGTACTTC. Residues: CATSRYQMPLNEQYF.

This clone was observed a few times. The CDR3 DNA follows: TGCAGCGTTGAATCTGGCAGGGGGCTCCATGGCTACACCTTC. Residues: CSVESGRGLHGYTF. The chain couples TRBV29-1 to TRBJ1-2, with 8 positions matching TRBD1. The V and J ends lost 2 bases and 6 bases, in that order; junction bases with no gene match: 8. This CDR3 has 14 residues. Looked up from germline, CDR1 is SQVTM and CDR2 is ANQGSEA.

This chain links TRBV6-5 with TRBJ1-2; 9 bases are a match to TRBD1. The CDR3 totals 12 residues. Trimming took 4 bases from V and 8 from J; bases not matched to a gene: 2. Germline lookup yields CDR1 MNHEY and CDR2 SVGAGI. The CDR3 DNA follows: TGTGCCAGCAGTTGGACAGGGGCCGGCTACACCTTC. Its protein product is CASSWTGAGYTF.

This clone is a singleton in its sample. This rearrangement joins TRBV25-1 to TRBJ1-2; 7 bases align to TRBD1. The CDR3 spans 15 residues. V lost 1 base to trimming and J lost 3 bases; unmatched junction nucleotides: 5. CDR1 is MGHDK and CDR2 is SYGVNS in the germline V gene. DNA of the CDR3: TGTGCCAGCAGTGAATCTACAGGGGTAGACTATGGCTACACCTTC. As protein: CASSESTGVDYGYTF.

The chain is built from TRBV13 and TRBJ2-2; D call uncertain. Germline loops: CDR1 PRHDT, CDR2 FYEKMQ (reference sequence). CDR3 length: 14 residues. The ends were cut back, 5 bases at V and 4 bases at J, with 11 bases in the middle. The CDR3 nucleotides read TGTGCCAGCAGCCCCCGGAGCTCCACCGGGGAGCTGTTTTTT. It codes for CASSPRSSTGELFF.

V usage is TRBV5-5 and J usage is TRBJ1-5; 7 bases are a match to TRBD1. V trimming: 1 base; J trimming: 3 bases; junction bases outside the gene matches: 7. The CDR3 runs 16 residues. The germline V gene encodes CDR1 SGHKS and CDR2 YYEKEE (reference sequence). The CDR3: CASSLTGVTTNQPQHF. DNA for the CDR3: TGTGCCAGCAGCTTGACAGGGGTAACTACCAATCAGCCCCAGCATTTT. Full variable domain (rest looked up from reference TRBV5-5 and TRBJ1-5): DAGVTQSPTHLIKTRGQQVTLRCSPISGHKSVSWYQQVLGQGPQFIFQYYEKEERGRGNFPDRFSARQFPNYSSELNVNALLLGDSALYLCASSLTGVTTNQPQHFGDGTRLSIL.

The chain uses TRBV4-1 and TRBJ1-6; weak D call: TRBD1 (6 bases). Germline CDR1 MGHRA, CDR2 YSYEKL. Trimming left V 1 base short and J 8 bases short, with 12 bases between. The CDR3 covers 15 residues. The CDR3 region is CASSQAYRADSPLHF. CDR3 DNA sequence: TGCGCCAGCAGCCAAGCCTACAGGGCAGATTCACCCCTCCACTTT.

The V and J genes are TRBV6-2 or TRBV6-3 and TRBJ1-1, with a tentative D call TRBD1 (5 bases). V gave up 6 bases and J gave up 1 base, with 9 bases separating them. Germline assignment: CDR1 MNHEY and CDR2 SVGEGT. The CDR3 loop spans 13 amino acids. The CDR3 nucleotides read TGTGCCAGCAGCTCGACAGAGAACACTGAAGCTTTCTTT. Translated: CASSSTENTEAFF.

V and J are TRBV6-5 and TRBJ1-2, with D uncertain. This CDR3 contains 14 residues. Trimming shortened V by 7 bases and J by 5 bases, and 17 bases separated the two germline ends. Germline loops: CDR1 MNHEY, CDR2 SVGAGI. CDR3 region: CASIPLGLSYGYTF. The CDR3, as DNA: TGTGCCAGCATCCCCTTGGGCCTTTCTTATGGCTACACCTTC.

The V call is TRBV7-9, the J call TRBJ1-2, with D tentatively TRBD1 (5 bases). In germline, CDR1 is SEHNR, CDR2 FQNEAQ (reference sequence). Trimming pared 1 base from V and 12 bases from J, leaving 12 bases between. The CDR3 totals 12 residues. This CDR3 reads CASSLEGWGDTF. In nucleotides, the CDR3 is TGTGCCAGCAGCTTAGAGGGGTGGGGTGACACCTTC.

This clone was recorded at least ten times. The CDR3 DNA is TGTGCCAGTAGTATAGACAGGGGTGGATTGTCACCCCTCCACTTT. Protein sequence: CASSIDRGGLSPLHF. The chain is built from TRBV19 and TRBJ1-6; maybe TRBD1 (6 bases). Germline CDR1 LNHDA, CDR2 SQIVND (reference sequence). This CDR3 comprises 15 residues. Trimming removed 0 bases at V and 10 bases at J, with 13 bases between.

V usage is TRBV25-1 and J usage is TRBJ1-2, with D possibly being TRBD1 (5 bases). CDR1 and CDR2 (germline): MGHDK, SYGVNS. This CDR3 is 12 amino acids long. V lost 11 bases, J lost 8 bases, and 18 bases lay in between. CDR3 sequence: CACTDTGLGYTF. Written as DNA, the CDR3 is TGTGCCTGTACCGATACAGGATTGGGCTACACCTTC.

The V call is TRBV9, the J call TRBJ1-3; tentatively, D is TRBD1 (6 bases). Trimming shortened V by 2 bases and J by 0 bases, and 12 bases separated the two germline ends. This CDR3 is built from 16 residues. Germline values: CDR1 SGDLS, CDR2 YYNGEE. CDR3 DNA: TGTGCCAGCAGCGTCGGGACAACCCACTCTGGAAACACCATATATTTT. This translates into CASSVGTTHSGNTIYF.

This chain uses TRBV2 with TRBJ2-5; a possible D gene is TRBD1 (6 bases). The CDR3 extends over 14 amino acids. With 8 bases removed from V and 0 bases from J, the gap between germline ends came to 13 bases. Looked up from germline, CDR1 is SNHLY and CDR2 is FYNNEI. CDR3 sequence: CASRHDRNQETQYF. The CDR3 DNA reads TGTGCCAGCCGTCATGACAGGAACCAAGAGACCCAGTACTTC.

This clone has only a few counts. The rearrangement joins TRBV5-5 to TRBJ2-1; possibly TRBD2 for D (7 bases). CDR1 and CDR2 from the germline V gene are SGHKS and YYEKEE (reference sequence). Trimming removed 0 bases from V and 6 bases from J, with 10 bases in between. The length of the CDR3 is 14 residues. The CDR3 DNA is TGTGCCAGCAGCTTGGTTCGGGGGGCCAATGAGCAGTTCTTC. It yields the protein CASSLVRGANEQFF.

The chain has TRBV6-5 and TRBJ1-3; D not certain. CDR3 size: 13 residues. V was shortened by 6 bases and J by 7 bases, with 13 bases between the two germline ends. CDR1 is MNHEY, CDR2 SVGAGI, per germline. The DNA for the CDR3 is TGTGCCAGCAGGCCCACCCCCCGGAACACCATATATTTT. The encoded protein is CASRPTPRNTIYF.

This clone appeared once. The gene calls are TRBV5-4 and TRBJ1-2; 8 nucleotides agree with TRBD1. The CDR3 totals 17 residues. Trimming cost V 0 bases and J 5 bases; bases outside gene matches: 12. Germline CDR1 is SGHNT and CDR2 is YYREEE (reference sequence). The chain's CDR3 is CASSLAPGQVLQYGYTF. CDR3 DNA sequence: TGTGCCAGCAGCTTGGCCCCGGGACAGGTCCTCCAGTATGGCTACACCTTC.

This clone has just one count. The chain employs TRBV10-1 and TRBJ1-1; 9 bases align to TRBD1. Per the germline V gene, CDR1 is WNHNN and CDR2 is SYGVQD (reference sequence). V was clipped by 3 bases and J by 3 bases; unmatched bases: 2. The CDR3 has 14 residues. CDR3 loop: CASSEGTGYTEAFF. The CDR3 DNA is TGCGCCAGCAGTGAAGGGACAGGGTACACTGAAGCTTTCTTT.

This clone was detected once. V and J are TRBV12-3 or TRBV12-4 and TRBJ1-5; 8 bases align to TRBD1. The CDR3 is 13 amino acids. After removal of 5 bases from V and 5 bases from J, the junction contained 2 bases not matched to a gene. The chain's CDR3 is CASSRTGYQPQHF. DNA for the CDR3: TGTGCCAGCAGTCGGACAGGGTATCAGCCCCAGCATTTT.

J is TRBJ2-5 and V is TRBV19; D possibly corresponds to TRBD2 (5 bases). The CDR3 runs 15 residues. The V gene lost 6 bases and the J gene lost 1 base, with 15 bases spanning the gap. Germline-derived CDR1 and CDR2 are LNHDA and SQIVND (reference sequence). CDR3 in DNA: TGTGCCAGTAGCTGGACTCCCGAGAGCCAAGAGACCCAGTACTTC. Protein sequence: CASSWTPESQETQYF. The variable domain in full, completed from reference TRBV19 and TRBJ2-5, reads DGGITQSPKYLFRKEGQNVTLSCEQNLNHDAMYWYRQDPGQGLRLIYYSQIVNDFQKGDIAEGYSVSREKKESFPLTVTSAQKNPTAFYLCASSWTPESQETQYFGPGTRLLVL.